These T cell receptor beta chains were read from a single sample in a study of cytomegalovirus exposure and HLA in healthy donors. Some clones are missing from TCRdb's copy, which holds only in-frame ones; the method was immunoSEQ multiplex PCR. The data show some 100,000 clones, with around three quarters seen just once and approximately 11% held by the top ten. The sequencing sample was made of PBMCs. The receptors shown here come from a man aged 35 to 55 in good health and CMV-seropositive. Both conserved end residues are part of each CDR3. Fields, in order: D gene, V gene, clone size, J gene, CDR3 DNA, CDR3 protein. D genes are given only for firm matches. The size field is filled for only some rows; it gives once, few, many or a size class.

d_call: NA
v_call: TRBV11-2
clone_size: NA
j_call: TRBJ2-6
cdr3_nt: TGTGCCAGCAGCACACCTGGGGCCAACGTCCTGACTTTC
cdr3_aa: CASSTPGANVLTF

d_call: TRBD2
v_call: TRBV5-1
clone_size: NA
j_call: TRBJ2-1
cdr3_nt: TGCGCCAGCAGCTTGGTTCTAGCGGGCAATGAGCAGTTCTTC
cdr3_aa: CASSLVLAGNEQFF

d_call: NA
v_call: TRBV4-3
clone_size: NA
j_call: TRBJ1-1
cdr3_nt: TGCGCCAGCAGCCCCGATTGGAGACAGCCGACTGAAGCTTTCTTT
cdr3_aa: CASSPDWRQPTEAFF

d_call: NA
v_call: TRBV18
clone_size: NA
j_call: TRBJ1-5
cdr3_nt: TGTGCCAGCTCACCCGACAGTTATTTTCAGCCCCAGCATTTT
cdr3_aa: CASSPDSYFQPQHF

d_call: NA
v_call: TRBV15
clone_size: NA
j_call: TRBJ2-6
cdr3_nt: TGTGCCACCAGCGGAGACTCTGGGGCCAACGGCCTGACTTTC
cdr3_aa: CATSGDSGANGLTF

d_call: NA
v_call: TRBV4-1
clone_size: NA
j_call: TRBJ1-2
cdr3_nt: TGCGCCAGCAGCCAAGATTCGGGGTTCTATGGCTACACCTTC
cdr3_aa: CASSQDSGFYGYTF

d_call: NA
v_call: TRBV4-2
clone_size: NA
j_call: TRBJ2-7
cdr3_nt: TGTGCCAGCAGCCGAGACAGGTTTGGCCCCTACGAGCAGTACTTC
cdr3_aa: CASSRDRFGPYEQYF

d_call: NA
v_call: TRBV2
clone_size: NA
j_call: TRBJ1-6
cdr3_nt: TGTGCCAGCAGTGAAACCTCTCAGGGTACGTCACCCCTCCACTTT
cdr3_aa: CASSETSQGTSPLHF

d_call: NA
v_call: TRBV7-2
clone_size: NA
j_call: TRBJ1-2
cdr3_nt: TGTGCCAGCAGCTTACCCAGCGGACCCATCGATGGCTACACCTTC
cdr3_aa: CASSLPSGPIDGYTF

d_call: TRBD2
v_call: TRBV5-4
clone_size: NA
j_call: TRBJ2-1
cdr3_nt: TGTGCCAGCAGCTTGGGTAGCGGGGGGGCCTCTTACAATGAGCAGTTCTTC
cdr3_aa: CASSLGSGGASYNEQFF

d_call: NA
v_call: TRBV6-5
clone_size: NA
j_call: TRBJ1-1
cdr3_nt: TGTGCCAGCAGTGATCTGGGGGGTGGTGAAGCTTTCTTT
cdr3_aa: CASSDLGGGEAFF

d_call: NA
v_call: TRBV19
clone_size: NA
j_call: TRBJ2-2
cdr3_nt: TGTGCCAGTACTACCTGGGGGGGGCCGAACACCGGGGAGCTGTTTTTT
cdr3_aa: CASTTWGGPNTGELFF

d_call: NA
v_call: TRBV11-2
clone_size: NA
j_call: TRBJ2-7
cdr3_nt: TGTGCCATTAAGCAGCTTAAATCTGGTGCAGGGAGGAGCGAGCAGTACTTC
cdr3_aa: CAIKQLKSGAGRSEQYF

d_call: TRBD1
v_call: TRBV6-1
clone_size: NA
j_call: TRBJ1-4
cdr3_nt: TGTGCCAGCAGTGAATGGGACAGAAATGAAAAACTGTTTTTT
cdr3_aa: CASSEWDRNEKLFF

d_call: NA
v_call: TRBV4-1
clone_size: NA
j_call: TRBJ2-7
cdr3_nt: TGCGCCAGCAGCCAAGGCGGGACGGGACCCTACGAGCAGTACTTC
cdr3_aa: CASSQGGTGPYEQYF

d_call: TRBD1
v_call: TRBV7-8
clone_size: NA
j_call: TRBJ1-4
cdr3_nt: TGTGCCAGCAGCAAAGAACAGGGGGCGCTTCGGCTGGCTAATGAAAAACTGTTTTTT
cdr3_aa: CASSKEQGALRLANEKLFF

d_call: NA
v_call: TRBV28
clone_size: few
j_call: TRBJ2-5
cdr3_nt: TGTGCCAGCAGTTTCGTTCGGGGTCTGGAGACCCAGTACTTC
cdr3_aa: CASSFVRGLETQYF

d_call: NA
v_call: TRBV7-2
clone_size: NA
j_call: TRBJ2-7
cdr3_nt: TGTGCCAGCAGCGCCAGGGGGGAGCGGGGGAACTACGAGCAGTACTTC
cdr3_aa: CASSARGERGNYEQYF

d_call: TRBD2
v_call: TRBV6-5
clone_size: NA
j_call: TRBJ2-1
cdr3_nt: TGTGCCAGCAGGGCCCAGCGGGGGCTCGGTGAGCAGTTCTTC
cdr3_aa: CASRAQRGLGEQFF

d_call: TRBD1
v_call: TRBV4-1
clone_size: NA
j_call: TRBJ2-2
cdr3_nt: TGCGCCAGCAGCCAAAAGGGACAGAGTGCGAACACCGGGGAGCTGTTTTTT
cdr3_aa: CASSQKGQSANTGELFF

d_call: NA
v_call: TRBV28
clone_size: NA
j_call: TRBJ1-5
cdr3_nt: TGTGCCAGCAGACTCAGGGGAGGGGGACAGCCCCAGCATTTT
cdr3_aa: CASRLRGGGQPQHF

d_call: NA
v_call: TRBV30
clone_size: few
j_call: TRBJ1-1
cdr3_nt: TGTGCCTGGAGTGTGACAGCCACTGAAGCTTTCTTT
cdr3_aa: CAWSVTATEAFF